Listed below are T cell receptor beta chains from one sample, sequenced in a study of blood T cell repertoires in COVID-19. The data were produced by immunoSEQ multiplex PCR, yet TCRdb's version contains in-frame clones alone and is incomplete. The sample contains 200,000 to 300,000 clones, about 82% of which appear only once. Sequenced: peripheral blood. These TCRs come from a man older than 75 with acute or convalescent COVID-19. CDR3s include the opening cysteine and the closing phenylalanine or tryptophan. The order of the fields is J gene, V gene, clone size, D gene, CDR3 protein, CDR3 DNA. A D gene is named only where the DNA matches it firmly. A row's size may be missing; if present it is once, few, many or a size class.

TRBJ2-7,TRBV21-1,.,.,CASSKKWGARYEQYF,TGTGCCAGCAGCAAAAAGTGGGGCGCCAGATACGAGCAGTACTTC
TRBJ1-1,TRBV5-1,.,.,CASFEGSSTEAFF,TGCGCCAGCTTCGAAGGGAGTTCCACTGAAGCTTTCTTT
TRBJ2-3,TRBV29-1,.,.,CSVKGFYGSDTQYF,TGCAGCGTTAAGGGGTTTTATGGGTCGGATACGCAGTATTTT
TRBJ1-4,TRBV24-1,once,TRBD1,CATSDSGQPNEKLFF,TGTGCCACCAGTGACTCGGGACAGCCTAATGAAAAACTGTTTTTT
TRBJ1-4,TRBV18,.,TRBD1,CASSPSQGADEKLFF,TGTGCCAGCTCACCTTCCCAGGGGGCCGATGAAAAACTGTTTTTT
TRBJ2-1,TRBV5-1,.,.,CASSFPTTSSYNEQFF,TGCGCCAGCAGCTTCCCTACTACCAGCTCCTACAATGAGCAGTTCTTC
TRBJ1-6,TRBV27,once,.,CASQRGGSPLHF,TGTGCCAGCCAGAGGGGGGGCTCACCCCTCCACTTT
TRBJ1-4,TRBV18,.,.,CASSPMEGLTGEKLFF,TGTGCCAGCTCACCGATGGAGGGGCTGACCGGGGAAAAACTGTTTTTT
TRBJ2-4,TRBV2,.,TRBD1,CASRGQLLAKNIQYF,TGTGCCAGCAGGGGACAGCTCCTAGCCAAAAACATTCAGTACTTC
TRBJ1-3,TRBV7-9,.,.,CASSLSTAGNTIYF,TGTGCCAGCAGCTTATCTACAGCCGGAAACACCATATATTTT
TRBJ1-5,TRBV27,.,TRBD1,CASSLEGAGLGNQPQHF,TGTGCCAGCAGTTTAGAGGGGGCCGGGTTGGGCAATCAGCCCCAGCATTTT
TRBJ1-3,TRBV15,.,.,CATSRDQDRINTIYF,TGTGCCACCAGCAGAGATCAGGACAGAATAAACACCATATATTTT
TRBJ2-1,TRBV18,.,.,CASSPPGRAEPYNEQFF,TGTGCCAGCTCACCACCTGGGCGGGCCGAGCCCTACAATGAGCAGTTCTTC
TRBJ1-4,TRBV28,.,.,CASKGPTNEKLFF,TGTGCCAGTAAGGGGCCAACTAATGAAAAACTGTTTTTT
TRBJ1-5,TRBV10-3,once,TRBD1,CAIADRANQPQHF,TGTGCCATCGCGGACAGGGCCAATCAGCCCCAGCATTTT
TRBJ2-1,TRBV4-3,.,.,CASSQDRTVLSDEQFF,TGCGCCAGCAGCCAAGATAGGACAGTCCTCTCGGATGAGCAGTTCTTC
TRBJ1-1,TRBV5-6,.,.,CASSLRTPTTEAFF,TGTGCCAGCAGCCTGAGGACACCAACCACTGAAGCTTTCTTT
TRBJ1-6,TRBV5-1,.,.,CASRSTEDNSPLHF,TGCGCCAGCCGCTCGACAGAGGATAATTCACCCCTCCACTTT
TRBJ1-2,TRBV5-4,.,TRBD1,CASSVDPGTALNYGYTF,TGTGCCAGCAGCGTAGATCCTGGGACAGCCCTAAACTATGGCTACACCTTC
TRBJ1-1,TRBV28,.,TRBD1,CATGQGWGTEAFF,TGTGCCACCGGACAGGGTTGGGGCACTGAAGCTTTCTTT
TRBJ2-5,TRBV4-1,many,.,CASSLGVGRETQYF,TGCGCCAGCAGCCTAGGGGTAGGTCGAGAGACCCAGTACTTC
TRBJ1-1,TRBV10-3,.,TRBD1,CAIREGARSTEAFF,TGTGCCATCAGGGAGGGGGCGAGGAGCACTGAAGCTTTCTTT